The T cell receptor (beta chain) described here comes from a study of response to subunit inactivated influenza vaccine. Study outcomes and limitations: After each seasonal influenza vaccination, few new T cells are recruited, the authors suggested.

V lost 4 bases and J 4 bases, leaving 11 bases between the germline ends. The CDR3 loop spans 12 amino acids. The germline V gene encodes CDR1 SQVTM and CDR2 ANQGSEA. MiXCR was run by TCRdb on the RT-PCR reads, yielding one entry per CDR3 protein. The table includes about 520,000 distinct CDR3 sequences, over 9.5% detected once. This clonotype was seen at least ten times. The target antigen is unknown. The rearrangement uses TRBV29-1 and TRBJ2-7; tentative D call: TRBD2 (6 bases). The source material was PBMCs from blood, sampled 40 to 50 days after vaccination. The origin of this receptor is a man in his fifties or sixties who received an inactivated influenza vaccine. The chain's CDR3 is CSVALAHYEQYF. CDR3 nucleotides: TGCAGCGTTGCACTAGCCCATTACGAGCAGTACTTC.